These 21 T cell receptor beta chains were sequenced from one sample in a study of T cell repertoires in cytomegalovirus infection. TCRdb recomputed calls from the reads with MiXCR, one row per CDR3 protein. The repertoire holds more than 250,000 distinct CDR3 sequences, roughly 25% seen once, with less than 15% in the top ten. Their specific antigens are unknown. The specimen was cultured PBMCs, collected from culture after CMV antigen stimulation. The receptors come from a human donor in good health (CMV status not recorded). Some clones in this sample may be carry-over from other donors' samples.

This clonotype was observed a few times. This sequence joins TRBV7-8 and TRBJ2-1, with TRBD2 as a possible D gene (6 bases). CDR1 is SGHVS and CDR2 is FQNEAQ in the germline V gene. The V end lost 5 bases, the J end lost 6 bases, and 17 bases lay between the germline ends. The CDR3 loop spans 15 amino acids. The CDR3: CASSSWRAPSNEQFF. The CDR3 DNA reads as TGTGCCAGCAGCAGCTGGAGGGCCCCCTCCAATGAGCAGTTCTTC.

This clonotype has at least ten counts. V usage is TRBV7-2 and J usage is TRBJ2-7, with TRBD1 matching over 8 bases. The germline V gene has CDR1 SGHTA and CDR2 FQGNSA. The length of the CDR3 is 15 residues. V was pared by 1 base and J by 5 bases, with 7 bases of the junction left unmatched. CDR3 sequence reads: CASSLVWTGNDEQYF. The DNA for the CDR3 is TGTGCCAGCAGCTTAGTCTGGACAGGGAACGACGAGCAGTACTTC.

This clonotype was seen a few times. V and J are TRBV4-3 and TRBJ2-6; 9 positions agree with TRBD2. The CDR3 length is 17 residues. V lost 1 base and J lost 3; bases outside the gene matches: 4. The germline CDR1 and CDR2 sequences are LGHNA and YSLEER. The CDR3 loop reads CASSQVREGLGANVLTF. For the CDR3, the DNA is TGCGCCAGCAGCCAAGTGCGGGAGGGCCTTGGGGCCAACGTCCTGACTTTC.

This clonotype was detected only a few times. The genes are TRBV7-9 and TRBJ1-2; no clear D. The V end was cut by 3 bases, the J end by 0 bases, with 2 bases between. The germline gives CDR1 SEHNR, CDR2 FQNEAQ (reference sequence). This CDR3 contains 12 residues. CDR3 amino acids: CASSFTNYGYTF. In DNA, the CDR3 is TGTGCCAGCAGCTTCACTAACTATGGCTACACCTTC.

CDR3 protein: CASSTDRVGYTF. For the CDR3, the DNA is TGTGCCAGCAGTACCGACAGGGTTGGCTACACCTTC. J is TRBJ1-2 and V is TRBV6-6, with 7 bases that match TRBD1. This CDR3 contains 12 residues. The junction had 4 bases not matched to a gene; V was cut back by 5 bases and J by 7 bases. Germline V gives CDR1 MNHNY, CDR2 SVGAGI (reference sequence).

In nucleotides, the CDR3 is TGTGCCAGCAGGCCATGGACTAGCGGGACCTACAATGAGCAGTTCTTC. As protein: CASRPWTSGTYNEQFF. The chain is built from TRBV6-2 or TRBV6-3 and TRBJ2-1; 12 nucleotides agree with TRBD2. Germline values: CDR1 MNHEY, CDR2 SVGEGT. J gave up 2 bases and V 6 bases, and 5 bases lay outside the gene matches. The CDR3 sequence is 16 residues long.

CDR3 amino acids: CASSFSEVSYEQYF. Here the CDR3 DNA reads TGTGCCAGCAGTTTCTCAGAAGTATCCTACGAGCAGTACTTC. The chain links TRBV27 to TRBJ2-7; D is undetermined. There are 14 residues in the CDR3. V lost 3 bases and J 1 base, leaving 10 bases between the germline ends. CDR1 is MNHEY and CDR2 is SMNVEV in the germline V gene (reference sequence).

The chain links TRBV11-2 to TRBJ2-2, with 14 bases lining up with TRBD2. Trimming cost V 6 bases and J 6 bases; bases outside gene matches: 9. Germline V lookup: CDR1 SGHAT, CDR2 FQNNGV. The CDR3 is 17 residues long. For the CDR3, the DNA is TGTGCCAGCAGGCCGACTAGCGGGAGGGCCATGGCCGGGGAGCTGTTTTTT. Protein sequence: CASRPTSGRAMAGELFF.

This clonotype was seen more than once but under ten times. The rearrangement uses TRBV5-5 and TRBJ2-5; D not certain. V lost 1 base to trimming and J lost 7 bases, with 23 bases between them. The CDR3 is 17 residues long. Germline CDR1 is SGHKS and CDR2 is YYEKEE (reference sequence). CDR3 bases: TGTGCCAGCAGCTTGAAATCGGTAGCTGCGGATACGGTGACCCAGTACTTC. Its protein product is CASSLKSVAADTVTQYF.

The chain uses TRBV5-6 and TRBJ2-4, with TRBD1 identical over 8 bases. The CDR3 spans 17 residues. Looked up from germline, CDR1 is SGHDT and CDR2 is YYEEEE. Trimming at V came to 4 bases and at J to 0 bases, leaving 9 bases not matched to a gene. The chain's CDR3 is CASSIPTGDRAKNIQYF. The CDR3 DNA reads TGTGCCAGCAGCATTCCGACAGGGGACAGAGCCAAAAACATTCAGTACTTC.

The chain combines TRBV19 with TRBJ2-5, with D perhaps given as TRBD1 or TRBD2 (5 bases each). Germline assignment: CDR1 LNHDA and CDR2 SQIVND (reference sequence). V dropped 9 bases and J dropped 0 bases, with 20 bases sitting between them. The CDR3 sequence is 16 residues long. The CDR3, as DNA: TGTGCCAGCTCCCGTAGCTTGAAGGGACACCAAGAGACCCAGTACTTC. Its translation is CASSRSLKGHQETQYF.

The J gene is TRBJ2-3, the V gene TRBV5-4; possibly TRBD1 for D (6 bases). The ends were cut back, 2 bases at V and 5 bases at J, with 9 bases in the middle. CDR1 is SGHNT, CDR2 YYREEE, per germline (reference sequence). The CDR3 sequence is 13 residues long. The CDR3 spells CASSFPGVDTQYF. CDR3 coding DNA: TGTGCCAGCAGCTTTCCAGGGGTAGATACGCAGTATTTT.

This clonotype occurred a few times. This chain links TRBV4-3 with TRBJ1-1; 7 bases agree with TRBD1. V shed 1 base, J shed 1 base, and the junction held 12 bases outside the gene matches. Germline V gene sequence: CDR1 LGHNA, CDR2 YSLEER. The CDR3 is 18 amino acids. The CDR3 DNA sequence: TGCGCCAGCAGCCAAGTTAAACCCGAGACAGGGAAGAACACTGAAGCTTTCTTT. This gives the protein CASSQVKPETGKNTEAFF.

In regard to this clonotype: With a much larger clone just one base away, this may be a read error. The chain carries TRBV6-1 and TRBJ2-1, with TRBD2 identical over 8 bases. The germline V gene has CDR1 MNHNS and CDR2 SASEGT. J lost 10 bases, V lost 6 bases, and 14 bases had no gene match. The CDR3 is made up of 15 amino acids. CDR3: CASRPVVGLAKEQFF. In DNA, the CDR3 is TGTGCCAGCAGACCCGTAGTAGGACTAGCCAAGGAGCAGTTCTTC.

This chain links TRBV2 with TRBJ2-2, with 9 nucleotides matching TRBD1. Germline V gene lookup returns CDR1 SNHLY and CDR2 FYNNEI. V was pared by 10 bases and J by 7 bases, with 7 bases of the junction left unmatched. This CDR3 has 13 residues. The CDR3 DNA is TGTGCCACAGGGGGACAGGGCGTCGGGGAGCTGTTTTTT. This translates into CATGGQGVGELFF.

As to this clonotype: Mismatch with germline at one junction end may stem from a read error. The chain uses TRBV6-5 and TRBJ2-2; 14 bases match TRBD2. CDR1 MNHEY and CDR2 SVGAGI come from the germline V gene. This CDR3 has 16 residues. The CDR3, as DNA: TGCCCGGAGCCGGGACTAGCGGGAGAAGAAGGCGGGGAGCTGTTTTTT. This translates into CPEPGLAGEEGGELFF.

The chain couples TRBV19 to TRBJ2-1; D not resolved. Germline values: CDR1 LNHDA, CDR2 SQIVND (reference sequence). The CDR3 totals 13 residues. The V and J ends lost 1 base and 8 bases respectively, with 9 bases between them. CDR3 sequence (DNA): TGTGCCAGTAGTATAGGTCTCGGGTATGAGCAGTTCTTC. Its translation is CASSIGLGYEQFF.

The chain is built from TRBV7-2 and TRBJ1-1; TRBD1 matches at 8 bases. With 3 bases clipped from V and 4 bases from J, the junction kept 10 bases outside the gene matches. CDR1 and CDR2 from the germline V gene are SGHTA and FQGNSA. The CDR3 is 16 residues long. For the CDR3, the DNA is TGTGCCAGCAGCTTCCGGCTGCAGGGGGCCGGCACTGAAGCTTTCTTT. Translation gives CASSFRLQGAGTEAFF.

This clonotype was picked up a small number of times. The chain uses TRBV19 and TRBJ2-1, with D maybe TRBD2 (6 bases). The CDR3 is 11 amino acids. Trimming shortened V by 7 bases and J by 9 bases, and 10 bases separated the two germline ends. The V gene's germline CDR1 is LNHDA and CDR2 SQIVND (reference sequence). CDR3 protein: CASTAGFEQFF. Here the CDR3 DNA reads TGTGCCAGTACCGCGGGATTTGAGCAGTTCTTC.

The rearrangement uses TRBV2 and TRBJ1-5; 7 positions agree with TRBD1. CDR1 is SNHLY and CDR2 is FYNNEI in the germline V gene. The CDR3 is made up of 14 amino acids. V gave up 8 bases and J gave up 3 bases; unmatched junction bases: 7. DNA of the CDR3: TGTGCCAGCCAGCGGGACAGTTCCAATCAGCCCCAGCATTTT. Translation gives CASQRDSSNQPQHF.

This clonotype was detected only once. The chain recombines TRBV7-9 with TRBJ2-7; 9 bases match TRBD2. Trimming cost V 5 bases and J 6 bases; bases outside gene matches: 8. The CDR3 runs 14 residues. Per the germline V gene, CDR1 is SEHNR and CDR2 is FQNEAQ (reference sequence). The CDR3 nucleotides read TGTGCCAGCAGCCTTAGCGGGAGACAAGGCGAGCAGTACTTC. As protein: CASSLSGRQGEQYF.